These 22 T cell receptor beta chains originate from one sample sequenced in a study of shared clonotypes between healthy human individuals (TCRdb year 2020). The library was generated by the immunoSEQ multiplex PCR assay. The clones in this table, taken by TCRdb from immuneACCESS, are in-frame only. Not every clone is retained; where verified, under half of the shortfall comes from an unresolved V gene, and the cause of the rest is unknown. This sample lists about 500,000 clones; 60% to 80% were detected once. The leading ten clones occupy 12% of the sample. The sample was PBMCs. The receptors derive from a middle-aged woman in good health. Some clones in this sample may be carry-over from other donors' samples.

The chain has TRBV20-1 and TRBJ2-1; D call uncertain. V gave up 3 bases and J gave up 9 bases, with 9 bases separating them. CDR3 length: 11 amino acids. CDR1 DFQATT and CDR2 SNEGSKA come from the germline V gene (reference sequence). This chain's CDR3 is CSARIVSEQFF. CDR3 DNA: TGCAGTGCTAGGATAGTTTCTGAGCAGTTCTTC.

Notes on this clone: Other nucleotide sequences from this sample produce the same CDR3. V and J are TRBV15 and TRBJ2-7; D not certain. Germline CDR1 LNHNV, CDR2 YYDKDF (reference sequence). This CDR3 is 13 amino acids long. Trimming took off 0 bases at V and 4 bases at J, with 7 bases between the two ends. The CDR3 is CATSRDAEYEQYF. In DNA form, the CDR3 reads TGTGCCACCAGCAGAGACGCGGAATACGAGCAGTACTTC.

V and J are TRBV7-8 and TRBJ2-2; 9 bases agree with TRBD1. Trimming removed 0 bases from V and 7 bases from J; junction bases left unmatched: 3. This CDR3 has 15 residues. Germline values: CDR1 SGHVS, CDR2 FQNEAQ. CDR3 in amino acids: CASSLATGGIGELFF. The CDR3, as DNA: TGTGCCAGCAGCTTAGCAACAGGGGGCATCGGGGAGCTGTTTTTT.

The chain joins TRBV6-5 to TRBJ2-2, with D tentatively TRBD1 (6 bases). V lost 6 bases to trimming and J lost 3 bases, with 11 bases between them. The CDR3 sequence is 14 residues long. The V gene's germline CDR1 is MNHEY and CDR2 SVGAGI. The CDR3 sequence: CASSPSGDTGELFF. CDR3 DNA sequence: TGTGCCAGCAGCCCCTCAGGGGACACCGGGGAGCTGTTTTTT.

The chain uses TRBV5-1 and TRBJ2-3; TRBD2 matches 9 bases. V was clipped by 6 bases and J by 3 bases; unmatched bases: 8. Per the germline V gene, CDR1 is SGHRS and CDR2 is YFSETQ. The CDR3 is 15 amino acids. The CDR3 region is CASTTYSGRTDTQYF. CDR3 nucleotide sequence: TGCGCCAGCACCACATATAGCGGGAGAACAGATACGCAGTATTTT.

The chain combines TRBV5-4 with TRBJ2-2, with 9 bases identical to TRBD1. Trimming at V came to 4 bases and at J to 0 bases, leaving 1 base not matched to a gene. The germline V gene encodes CDR1 SGHNT and CDR2 YYREEE (reference sequence). CDR3 length: 15 amino acids. The chain's CDR3 is CASSRDRANTGELFF. For the CDR3, the DNA is TGTGCCAGCAGCAGGGACAGGGCGAACACCGGGGAGCTGTTTTTT.

This clone has ten or more counts. The chain recombines TRBV7-2 with TRBJ1-2, with 12 bases lining up with TRBD1. Germline CDR1 reads SGHTA; CDR2 reads FQGNSA. V trimming: 4 bases; J trimming: 8 bases; junction bases outside the gene matches: 5. The CDR3 sequence is 14 residues long. CDR3 DNA: TGTGCCAGCAGCTATGGGACAGGGGGCCGGGGCTACACCTTC. Protein sequence: CASSYGTGGRGYTF.

The chain uses TRBV12-5 and TRBJ1-2, with 7 nucleotides matching TRBD1. This CDR3 is 15 amino acids long. The germline CDR1 and CDR2 sequences are LGHNT and FRNRAP. Unmatched junction bases numbered 11, after V lost 7 bases and J lost 3 bases. The CDR3 DNA reads as TGTGCTAGTGCTCTTGGGGTAGGGGGCTACTATGGCTACACCTTC. As protein: CASALGVGGYYGYTF.

The chain is built from TRBV29-1 and TRBJ1-2, with 9 bases aligning to TRBD1. The length of the CDR3 is 15 residues. The germline V gene encodes CDR1 SQVTM and CDR2 ANQGSEA. Germline trimming cut 0 bases from V and 6 bases from J; bases unmatched to any gene: 8. In DNA, the CDR3 is TGCAGCGTTGAAGATAGGGACAGGGCGGGCGATGGCTACACCTTC. Its translation is CSVEDRDRAGDGYTF.

The rearrangement uses TRBV29-1 and TRBJ2-2, with 10 nucleotides matching TRBD2. Germline CDR1 SQVTM, CDR2 ANQGSEA. The CDR3 has 16 amino acids. The J segment lost 4 bases and the V segment lost 3 bases, leaving 8 bases of the junction unmatched. The CDR3 DNA is TGCAGCGTTGAGGGTACTAGCGGGATTGGCACCGGGGAGCTGTTTTTT. It codes for CSVEGTSGIGTGELFF.

The genes are TRBV29-1 and TRBJ2-5; TRBD2 aligns across 7 bases. The germline V gene has CDR1 SQVTM and CDR2 ANQGSEA. This CDR3 spans 12 amino acids. J lost 5 bases, V lost 7 bases, and 7 bases had no gene match. This CDR3 reads CSASGTGETQYF. The CDR3, as DNA: TGCAGCGCGAGCGGGACGGGCGAGACCCAGTACTTC.

The CDR3 here is CASSLAEETQYF. The DNA of the CDR3 is TGTGCCAGCAGCTTGGCCGAAGAGACCCAGTACTTC. The J gene is TRBJ2-5, the V gene TRBV5-4; D ambiguous. Per the germline V gene, CDR1 is SGHNT and CDR2 is YYREEE (reference sequence). V dropped 0 bases and J dropped 3 bases, with 3 bases sitting between them. The CDR3 is 12 amino acids.

The chain couples TRBV5-1 to TRBJ1-3, with D hard to call. The V gene's germline CDR1 is SGHRS and CDR2 YFSETQ. The CDR3 has 13 amino acids. Trimming pared 5 bases from V and 8 bases from J, leaving 14 bases between. In DNA, the CDR3 is TGCGCCAGCAGTAAGCGATGGGGTGACACCATATATTTT. Translated, it gives CASSKRWGDTIYF.

The gene calls are TRBV6-1 and TRBJ1-4; 8 nucleotides line up with TRBD1. V dropped 8 bases and J dropped 4; count of bases not matched to a gene: 9. The CDR3 totals 15 residues. Germline CDR1 MNHNS, CDR2 SASEGT. CDR3 region: CASSVGQGGNEKLFF. In DNA form, the CDR3 reads TGTGCCAGCTCGGTCGGACAGGGTGGTAATGAAAAACTGTTTTTT.

The CDR3 spells CASSSGTSGPYNEQFF. CDR3 sequence (DNA): TGTGCCAGCAGCTCCGGGACTAGCGGGCCATACAATGAGCAGTTCTTC. V gene TRBV7-3 combines with J gene TRBJ2-1; TRBD2 aligns across 12 bases. CDR1 is SGHTA and CDR2 is FQGTGA in the germline V gene. CDR3 length: 16 amino acids. After removal of 4 bases from V and 4 bases from J, the junction contained 5 bases not matched to a gene.

This clone occurred a few times. The J gene is TRBJ2-7, the V gene TRBV30, with D unclear. This CDR3 comprises 13 residues. The V end was cut by 3 bases, the J end by 2 bases, with 11 bases between. The germline CDR1 and CDR2 sequences are GTSNPN and SVGIG (reference sequence). CDR3 in amino acids: CAWSAQSTYEQYF. CDR3 bases: TGTGCCTGGAGCGCCCAGTCAACCTACGAGCAGTACTTC.

As regards this clone: This sequence is one base from a far larger clone and is likely a read error. This specimen includes other DNA sequences encoding the same CDR3. This CDR3 is CASRTSGEETQYF. In DNA, the CDR3 is TGCGCCAGCAGGACTAGCGGGGAAGAGACCCAATACTTC. The rearrangement links TRBV10-2 to TRBJ2-5, with 11 bases that match TRBD2. In germline, CDR1 is WSHSY, CDR2 SAAADI. The CDR3 has 13 residues.

This sequence joins TRBV14 and TRBJ2-7, with TRBD1 matching over 9 bases. In germline, CDR1 is SGHDN, CDR2 FVKESK. The CDR3 totals 15 residues. V shed 4 bases and J 2 bases; nucleotides not matched to a gene: 6. CDR3: CASSLFRTGAYEQYF. Here the CDR3 DNA reads TGTGCCAGCAGCCTGTTCAGGACAGGGGCCTACGAGCAGTACTTC.

J is TRBJ2-3 and V is TRBV6-4, with 8 nucleotides matching TRBD2. With V trimmed by 2 bases and J by 5 bases, 6 bases remained unmatched. The CDR3 loop spans 15 amino acids. Germline V gene lookup returns CDR1 MRHNA and CDR2 SNTAGT. DNA of the CDR3: TGTGCCAGCAGTGACGGAGCGGGAGAGATAGATACGCAGTATTTT. It specifies CASSDGAGEIDTQYF.

The chain has TRBV9 and TRBJ1-5; 7 nucleotides line up with TRBD1. Looked up from germline, CDR1 is SGDLS and CDR2 is YYNGEE. The CDR3 runs to 15 residues. V gave up 0 bases and J gave up 6 bases; unmatched junction bases: 6. CDR3 sequence (DNA): TGTGCCAGCAGCGTAGGACAGGGTGGAAGTCAGCCCCAGCATTTT. It yields the protein CASSVGQGGSQPQHF.

The J gene is TRBJ1-2, the V gene TRBV7-8; no firm D call. The V and J ends lost 10 bases and 6 bases respectively, with 12 bases between them. CDR3 length: 11 residues. Per germline, CDR1 SGHVS and CDR2 FQNEAQ. The CDR3, as DNA: TGTGCCACCAGAAGACTTAATGGCTACACCTTC. Its protein is CATRRLNGYTF.

The chain employs TRBV30 and TRBJ2-7; D perhaps matches TRBD2 (5 bases). The CDR3 runs 14 residues. The germline V and J ends were trimmed by 0 bases and 1 base, with 10 bases remaining between them. The germline gives CDR1 GTSNPN, CDR2 SVGIG (reference sequence). Here the CDR3 reads CAWSVSGSSYEQYF. For the CDR3, the DNA is TGTGCCTGGAGTGTCTCGGGGTCTTCCTACGAGCAGTACTTC.